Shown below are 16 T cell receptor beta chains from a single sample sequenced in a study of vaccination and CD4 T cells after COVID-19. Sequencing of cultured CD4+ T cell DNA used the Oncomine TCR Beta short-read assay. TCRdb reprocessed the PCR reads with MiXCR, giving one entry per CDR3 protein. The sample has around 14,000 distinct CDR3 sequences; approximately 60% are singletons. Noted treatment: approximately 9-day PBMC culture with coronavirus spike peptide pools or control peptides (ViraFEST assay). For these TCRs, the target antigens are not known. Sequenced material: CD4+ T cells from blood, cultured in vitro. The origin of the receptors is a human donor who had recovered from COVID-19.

In DNA form, the CDR3 reads TGTGCCAGCAGCCTTCAGGGGGCGGGCACCGGGGAGCTGTTTTTT. It specifies CASSLQGAGTGELFF. J is TRBJ2-2 and V is TRBV7-2; 8 bases agree with TRBD1. The CDR3 contains 15 residues. V shed 5 bases and J 4 bases; nucleotides not matched to a gene: 6. Germline V gene sequence: CDR1 SGHTA, CDR2 FQGNSA.

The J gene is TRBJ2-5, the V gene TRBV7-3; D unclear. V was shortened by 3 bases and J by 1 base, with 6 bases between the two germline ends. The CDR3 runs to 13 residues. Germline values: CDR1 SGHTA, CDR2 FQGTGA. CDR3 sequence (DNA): TGTGCCAGCAGCTTCAATATCCAAGAGACCCAGTACTTC. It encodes CASSFNIQETQYF. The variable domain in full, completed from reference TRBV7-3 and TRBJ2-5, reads GAGVSQTPSNKVTEKGKYVELRCDPISGHTALYWYRQSLGQGPEFLIYFQGTGAADDSGLPNDRFFAVRPEGSVSTLKIQRTERGDSAVYLCASSFNIQETQYFGPGTRLLVL.

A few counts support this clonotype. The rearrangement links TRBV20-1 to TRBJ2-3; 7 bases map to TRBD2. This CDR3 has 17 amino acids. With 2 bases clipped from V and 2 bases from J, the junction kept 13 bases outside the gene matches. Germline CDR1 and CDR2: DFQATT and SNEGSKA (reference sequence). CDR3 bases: TGCAGTGCTAGATCGCGCACCGCTGGGAGGGCCACAGATACGCAGTATTTT. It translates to CSARSRTAGRATDTQYF.

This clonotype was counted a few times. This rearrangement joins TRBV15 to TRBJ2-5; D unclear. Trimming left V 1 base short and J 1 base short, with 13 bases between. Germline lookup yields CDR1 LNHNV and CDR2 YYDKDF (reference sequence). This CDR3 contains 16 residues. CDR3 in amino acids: CATSRGASASQETQYF. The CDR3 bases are TGTGCCACCAGCAGAGGTGCGAGCGCCAGCCAAGAGACCCAGTACTTC.

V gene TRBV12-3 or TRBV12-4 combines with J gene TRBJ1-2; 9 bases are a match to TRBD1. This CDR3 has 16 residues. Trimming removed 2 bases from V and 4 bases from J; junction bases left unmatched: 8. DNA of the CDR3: TGTGCCAGCAGTTTATGGTTGTCGGGACAGGGCTATGGCTACACCTTC. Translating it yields CASSLWLSGQGYGYTF.

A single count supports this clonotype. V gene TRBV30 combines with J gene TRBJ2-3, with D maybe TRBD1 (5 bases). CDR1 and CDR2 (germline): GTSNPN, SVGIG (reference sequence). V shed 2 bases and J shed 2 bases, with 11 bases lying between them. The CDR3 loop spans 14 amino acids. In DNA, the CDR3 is TGTGCCTGGAGTAAAGGGGAAAACACAGATACGCAGTATTTT. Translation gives CAWSKGENTDTQYF.

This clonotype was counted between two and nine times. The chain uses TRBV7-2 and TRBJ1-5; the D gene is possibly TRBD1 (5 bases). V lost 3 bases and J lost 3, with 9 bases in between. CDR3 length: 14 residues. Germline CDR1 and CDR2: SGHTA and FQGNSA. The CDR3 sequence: CASSLGGVNQPQHF. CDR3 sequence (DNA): TGTGCCAGCAGCTTGGGGGGAGTCAATCAGCCCCAGCATTTT.

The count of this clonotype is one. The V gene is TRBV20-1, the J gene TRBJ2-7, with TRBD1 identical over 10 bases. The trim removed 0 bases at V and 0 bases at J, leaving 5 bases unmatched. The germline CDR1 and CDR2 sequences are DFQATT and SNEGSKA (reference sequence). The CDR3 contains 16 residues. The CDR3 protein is CSARDWTGGFSYEQYF. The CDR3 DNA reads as TGCAGTGCTAGAGATTGGACAGGGGGTTTCTCCTACGAGCAGTACTTC.

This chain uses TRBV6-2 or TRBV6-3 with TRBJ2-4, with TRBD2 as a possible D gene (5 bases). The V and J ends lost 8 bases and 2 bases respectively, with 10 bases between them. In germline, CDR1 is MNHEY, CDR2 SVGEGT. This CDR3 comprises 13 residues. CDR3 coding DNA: TGTGCCAGCCGCGGGTCATCCAAAAACATTCAGTACTTC. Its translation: CASRGSSKNIQYF.

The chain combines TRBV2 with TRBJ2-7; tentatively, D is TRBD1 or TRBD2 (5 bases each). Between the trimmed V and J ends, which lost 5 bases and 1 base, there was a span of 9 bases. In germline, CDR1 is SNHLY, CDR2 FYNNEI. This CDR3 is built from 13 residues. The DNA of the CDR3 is TGTGCCAGCAGTTGGGACCGATCCTACGAGCAGTACTTC. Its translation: CASSWDRSYEQYF.

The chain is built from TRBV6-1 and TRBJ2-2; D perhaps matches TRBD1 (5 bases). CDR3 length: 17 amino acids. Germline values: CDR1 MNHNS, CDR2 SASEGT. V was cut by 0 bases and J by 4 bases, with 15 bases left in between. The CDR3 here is CASSEAGAGLGTGELFF. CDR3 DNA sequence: TGTGCCAGCAGTGAAGCAGGGGCAGGGTTGGGCACCGGGGAGCTGTTTTTT.

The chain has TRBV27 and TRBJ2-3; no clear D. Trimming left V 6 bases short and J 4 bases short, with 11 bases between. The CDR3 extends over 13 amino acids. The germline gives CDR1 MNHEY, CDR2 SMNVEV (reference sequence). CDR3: CASSIRPPDTQYF. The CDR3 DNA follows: TGTGCCAGCAGCATAAGGCCGCCAGATACGCAGTATTTT.

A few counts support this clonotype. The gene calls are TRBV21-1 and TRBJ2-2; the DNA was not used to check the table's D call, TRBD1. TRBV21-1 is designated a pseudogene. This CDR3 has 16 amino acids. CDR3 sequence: CASSKEGNSNTGELFF. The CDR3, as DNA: TGTGCCAGCAGCAAAGAGGGGAACTCGAACACCGGGGAGCTGTTTTTT.

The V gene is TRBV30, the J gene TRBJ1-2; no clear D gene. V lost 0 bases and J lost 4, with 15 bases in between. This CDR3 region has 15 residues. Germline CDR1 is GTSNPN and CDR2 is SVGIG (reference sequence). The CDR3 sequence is CAWSVSVSLGYGYTF. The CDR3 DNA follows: TGTGCCTGGAGTGTATCAGTTTCCTTAGGCTATGGCTACACCTTC.

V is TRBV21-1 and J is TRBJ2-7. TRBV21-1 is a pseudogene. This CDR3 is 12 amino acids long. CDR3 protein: CASSKGGYEQYF. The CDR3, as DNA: TGTGCCAGCAGCAAAGGGGGCTACGAGCAGTACTTC.

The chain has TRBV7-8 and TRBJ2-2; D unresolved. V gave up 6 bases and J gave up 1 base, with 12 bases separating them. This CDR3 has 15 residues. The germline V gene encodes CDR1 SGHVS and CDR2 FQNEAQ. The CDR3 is CASRLFGVNTGELFF. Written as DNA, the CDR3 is TGTGCCAGCAGACTCTTTGGGGTGAACACCGGGGAGCTGTTTTTT.